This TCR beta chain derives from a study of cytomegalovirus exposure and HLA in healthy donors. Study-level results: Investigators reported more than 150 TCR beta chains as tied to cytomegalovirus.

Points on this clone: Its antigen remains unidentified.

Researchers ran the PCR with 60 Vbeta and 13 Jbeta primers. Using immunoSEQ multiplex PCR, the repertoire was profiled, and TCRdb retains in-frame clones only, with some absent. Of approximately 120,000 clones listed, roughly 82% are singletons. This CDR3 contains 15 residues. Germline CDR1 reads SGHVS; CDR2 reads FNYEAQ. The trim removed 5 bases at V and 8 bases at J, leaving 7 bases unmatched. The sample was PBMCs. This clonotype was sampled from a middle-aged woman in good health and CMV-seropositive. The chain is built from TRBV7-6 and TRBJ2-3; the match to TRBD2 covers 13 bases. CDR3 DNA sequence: TGTGCCAGCAGCCTCGGACTAGCGGGAGCGGGTACGCAGTATTTT. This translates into CASSLGLAGAGTQYF.